This T cell receptor beta chain emerged from a study of blood T cell repertoires in COVID-19. Whole-study context: Collection of acute and convalescent COVID-19 samples took place in the United States, Italy and Spain. Sources were T cells, B-cell-depleted T cells, or PBMCs; the material itself was cDNA or gDNA.

Trimming stripped 3 bases from V and 5 bases from J, with 8 bases between. Germline V gene sequence: CDR1 KGHSH, CDR2 LQKENI. This CDR3 has 13 residues. Original analysis: The assay estimated nucleated cells by amplifying reference gene primers. Clones were sequenced by immunoSEQ multiplex PCR, and TCRdb holds only the in-frame ones, with some missing. From that table come the V and J calls and clone size; the DNA was used to work out D and trimming. Here the sample spans 340,000 or so clones, about nine tenths being singletons. Of note for this clone: Other DNA sequences in the sample encode the same CDR3.

The sample consisted of peripheral blood. The clonotype originates from a man aged 50 to 59 with active or convalescent COVID-19. The chain carries TRBV18 and TRBJ1-5; a weak D match, TRBD1 (5 bases). The CDR3 region has the DNA TGTGCCAGCTCACCCAGCAGGGATCAGCCCCAGCATTTT. Its translation is CASSPSRDQPQHF.